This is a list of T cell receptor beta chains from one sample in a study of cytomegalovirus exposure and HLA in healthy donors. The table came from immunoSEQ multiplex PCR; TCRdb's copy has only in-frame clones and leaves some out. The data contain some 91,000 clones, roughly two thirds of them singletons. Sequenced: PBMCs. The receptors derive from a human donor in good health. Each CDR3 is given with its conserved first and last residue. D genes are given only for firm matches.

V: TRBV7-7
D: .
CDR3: CASSHPGEANTGELFF

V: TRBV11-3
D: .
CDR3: CASSQRTNYNEQFF

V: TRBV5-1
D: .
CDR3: CASSLGIADTQYF

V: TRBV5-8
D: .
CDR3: CASGVLGGGTDTQYF

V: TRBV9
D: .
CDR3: CASSVGSSPVNSPLHF

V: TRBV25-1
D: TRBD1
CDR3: CASRKTGGKTEAFF

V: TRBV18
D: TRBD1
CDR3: CASSPTPGQGPNGYTF

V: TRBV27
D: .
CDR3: CASSLSYRNYEQYF

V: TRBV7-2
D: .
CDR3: CASSLAHSGLEQFF

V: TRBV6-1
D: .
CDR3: CASGGGKANSPLHF

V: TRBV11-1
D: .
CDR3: CASSPQGMGGELFF

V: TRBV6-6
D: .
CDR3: CASSPHGDSPLHF

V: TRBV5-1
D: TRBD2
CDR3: CASSLVPLAGGSYEQYF

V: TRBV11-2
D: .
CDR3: CASSLRLAGAGELFF

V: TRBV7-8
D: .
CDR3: CASSWRRGATNEKLFF

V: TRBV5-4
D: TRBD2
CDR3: CASSNGTSGNEQFF